Below, 24 T cell receptor beta chains from the same sample are listed, as sequenced in a study of beta chain features in type 1 diabetes. The sequenced template was cDNA made from the entire isolated RNA. Sequencing used immunoSEQ multiplex PCR; TCRdb keeps in-frame clones, though not all of them. The sample has 350,000 to 450,000 clones, about 15% seen once. What was sequenced was naive CD4+ T cells from blood. The receptors originated from a young man in good health.

There are a few counts of this clone. The chain combines TRBV4-3 with TRBJ1-2; D remains ambiguous. V dropped 0 bases and J dropped 6 bases, with 5 bases sitting between them. The CDR3 extends over 12 amino acids. Germline lookup yields CDR1 LGHNA and CDR2 YSLEER. The CDR3 sequence is CASSQDGNGYTF. CDR3 nucleotide sequence: TGCGCCAGCAGCCAAGATGGGAATGGCTACACCTTC.

The chain links TRBV9 to TRBJ1-3; D gene ambiguous. With 3 bases removed from V and 5 bases from J, the gap between germline ends came to 21 bases. This CDR3 spans 17 amino acids. The V gene's germline CDR1 is SGDLS and CDR2 YYNGEE. The CDR3 DNA is TGTGCCAGCAGCGGGTCCAAGACCAGCGGTCTACGAAACACCATATATTTT. Residues: CASSGSKTSGLRNTIYF. Based on the CDR3 plus reference TRBV9 and TRBJ1-3, the full variable domain is DSGVTQTPKHLITATGQRVTLRCSPRSGDLSVYWYQQSLDQGLQFLIQYYNGEERAKGNILERFSAQQFPDLHSELNLSSLELGDSALYFCASSGSKTSGLRNTIYFGEGSWLTVV.

The genes are TRBV7-9 and TRBJ1-2; 9 bases line up with TRBD1. This CDR3 is built from 14 residues. The germline V gene has CDR1 SEHNR and CDR2 FQNEAQ (reference sequence). With V trimmed by 5 bases and J by 4 bases, 5 bases remained unmatched. Written as DNA, the CDR3 is TGTGCCAGCAGCCCATTGGGACAGGGCTATGGCTACACCTTC. Protein sequence: CASSPLGQGYGYTF. Full variable domain (missing parts from reference TRBV7-9 and TRBJ1-2): DTGVSQNPRHKITKRGQNVTFRCDPISEHNRLYWYRQTLGQGPEFLTYFQNEAQLEKSRLLSDRFSAERPKGSFSTLEIQRTEQGDSAMYLCASSPLGQGYGYTFGSGTRLTVV.

In this sample, this clone turned up a few times. The V and J genes are TRBV6-6 and TRBJ2-5; a possible D gene is TRBD2 (5 bases). From germline, CDR1 is MNHNY and CDR2 SVGAGI (reference sequence). The CDR3 is 15 amino acids. V shed 0 bases and J shed 4 bases, with 12 bases lying between them. The CDR3 DNA is TGTGCCAGCAGTTACTCGGGGAGTCTGGGAGAGACCCAGTACTTC. This sequence encodes CASSYSGSLGETQYF.

The rearrangement uses TRBV2 and TRBJ2-7; 7 bases map to TRBD1. The CDR3 covers 14 residues. Germline V gene data show CDR1 as SNHLY and CDR2 as FYNNEI. V was pared by 5 bases and J by 5 bases, with 9 bases of the junction left unmatched. The CDR3, as DNA: TGTGCCAGCAGTTCCGACAGGGTAGAACACGAGCAGTACGTC. Its translation: CASSSDRVEHEQYV.

V usage is TRBV10-3 and J usage is TRBJ2-7, with TRBD1 identical over 9 bases. Germline V lookup: CDR1 ENHRY, CDR2 SYGVKD. This CDR3 comprises 16 residues. V was clipped by 4 bases and J by 2 bases; unmatched bases: 9. The CDR3 spells CAISVGSGTGTYEQYF. In DNA form, the CDR3 reads TGTGCCATCAGTGTGGGGTCCGGGACAGGGACCTACGAGCAGTACTTC.

This clone was recorded a few times. The J gene is TRBJ1-1, the V gene TRBV4-2; D is possibly TRBD1 (6 bases). There are 14 residues in the CDR3. Trimming removed 2 bases from V and 1 base from J, with 8 bases in between. Germline assignment: CDR1 LGHNA and CDR2 YNFKEQ. In nucleotides, the CDR3 is TGTGCCAGCAGCCAAACAGGGAGGAACACTGAAGCTTTCTTT. Residues: CASSQTGRNTEAFF.

The rearrangement links TRBV9 to TRBJ2-2, with 7 bases fitting TRBD1. The CDR3 covers 14 residues. Trimming cost V 2 bases and J 9 bases; bases outside gene matches: 7. Germline V gene sequence: CDR1 SGDLS, CDR2 YYNGEE. The CDR3 loop reads CASSVKQGTRELFF. The CDR3 DNA reads TGTGCCAGCAGCGTGAAACAGGGGACCAGGGAGCTGTTTTTT.

This clone has just a few counts. This chain joins TRBV14 and TRBJ2-5; D is unclear. Trimming took off 4 bases at V and 4 bases at J, with 16 bases between the two ends. Germline V lookup: CDR1 SGHDN, CDR2 FVKESK. The CDR3 spans 15 residues. The CDR3 protein is CASSLGVGGVETQYF. Written as DNA, the CDR3 is TGTGCCAGCAGCCTTGGGGTCGGCGGAGTAGAGACCCAGTACTTC.

As regards this clone: Other DNA sequences in this specimen translate into the identical CDR3. The chain uses TRBV7-2 and TRBJ2-3; no definite D call. Germline V CDR1 and CDR2: SGHTA, FQGNSA. V was pared by 0 bases and J by 0 bases, with 4 bases between. The CDR3 consists of 14 residues. The CDR3 nucleotides are TGTGCCAGCAGCTTAGCGGGTAGCACAGATACGCAGTATTTT. It codes for CASSLAGSTDTQYF.

This clone was seen more than once but under ten times. The chain joins TRBV2 to TRBJ2-4; a weak D match, TRBD1 (5 bases). This CDR3 contains 15 residues. Germline lookup yields CDR1 SNHLY and CDR2 FYNNEI. V gave up 4 bases and J gave up 0 bases, with 10 bases separating them. The CDR3 DNA follows: TGTGCCAGCAGTGGACAGACACTAGCCAAAAACATTCAGTACTTC. It specifies CASSGQTLAKNIQYF.

Only a few counts were recorded for this clone. The chain recombines TRBV25-1 with TRBJ2-2; D possibly corresponds to TRBD1 (5 bases). This CDR3 has 14 amino acids. V dropped 6 bases and J dropped 3 bases, with 11 bases sitting between them. Germline CDR1 reads MGHDK; CDR2 reads SYGVNS. CDR3 DNA: TGTGCCAGCAGAGGGGTCCTGGACACCGGGGAGCTGTTTTTT. Amino acid sequence: CASRGVLDTGELFF.

The V call is TRBV6-5, the J call TRBJ1-3; D is undetermined. Germline assignment: CDR1 MNHEY and CDR2 SVGAGI. The CDR3 extends over 14 amino acids. Between the trimmed V and J ends, which lost 5 bases and 1 base, there was a span of 9 bases. The CDR3 DNA is TGTGCCAGCAGTCAGCAGACATCTGGAAACACCATATATTTT. It yields the protein CASSQQTSGNTIYF.

This clone has a handful of counts. This rearrangement joins TRBV10-3 to TRBJ2-1; 13 bases match TRBD2. The junction had 7 bases not matched to a gene; V was cut back by 3 bases and J by 8 bases. The CDR3 has 16 amino acids. Germline V gene data show CDR1 as ENHRY and CDR2 as SYGVKD. The DNA for the CDR3 is TGTGCCATCAGTGACCCCGGGACTAGCGGGATGGATGAGCAGTTCTTC. Translated, it gives CAISDPGTSGMDEQFF.

This chain connects TRBV2 to TRBJ2-1; tentatively, D is TRBD2 (6 bases). This CDR3 is 12 amino acids long. The V gene's germline CDR1 is SNHLY and CDR2 FYNNEI. V was clipped by 6 bases and J by 10 bases, with 13 bases between them. The CDR3 spells CASSPSGVEQFF. CDR3 nucleotides: TGTGCCAGCAGCCCTTCGGGGGTGGAGCAGTTCTTC.

The CDR3 nucleotides are TGCGCCAGCAGTCGCGGGGGTCTCAAGGATTACGAGCAGTACGTC. This sequence encodes CASSRGGLKDYEQYV. V usage is TRBV23-1 and J usage is TRBJ2-7; TRBD2 matches at 7 bases. TRBV23-1 is identified as an open reading frame with a role that is uncertain. The CDR3 spans 15 residues. With V trimmed by 4 bases and J by 4 bases, 10 bases remained unmatched.

This chain connects TRBV5-1 to TRBJ2-1; TRBD2 aligns across 10 bases. V lost 5 bases and J lost 10; bases outside the gene matches: 12. In germline, CDR1 is SGHRS, CDR2 YFSETQ. There are 15 residues in the CDR3. The DNA for the CDR3 is TGCGCCAGCAGTCCTAGCGGGAGAGGCTACGGCGAGCAGTTCTTC. Its translation is CASSPSGRGYGEQFF.

A few counts support this clone. The V and J genes are TRBV7-9 and TRBJ1-1; 9 nucleotides align to TRBD1. Germline V lookup: CDR1 SEHNR, CDR2 FQNEAQ (reference sequence). This CDR3 is 14 amino acids long. The trim removed 5 bases at V and 4 bases at J, leaving 5 bases unmatched. The CDR3 reads CASSLLGQGTEAFF. DNA of the CDR3: TGTGCCAGCAGCCTACTGGGACAGGGCACTGAAGCTTTCTTT. The full variable domain, rest sourced from reference TRBV7-9 and TRBJ1-1, is DTGVSQNPRHKITKRGQNVTFRCDPISEHNRLYWYRQTLGQGPEFLTYFQNEAQLEKSRLLSDRFSAERPKGSFSTLEIQRTEQGDSAMYLCASSLLGQGTEAFFGQGTRLTVV.

This clone was picked up many times. V and J are TRBV30 and TRBJ1-3, with D unresolved. V shed 1 base and J shed 0 bases, with 4 bases lying between them. Germline CDR1 and CDR2: GTSNPN and SVGIG (reference sequence). The CDR3 extends over 13 amino acids. The CDR3 DNA reads TGTGCCTGGAGTGCTACCTCTGGAAACACCATATATTTT. This encodes CAWSATSGNTIYF.

The gene calls are TRBV19 and TRBJ2-7; D not resolved. The germline CDR1 and CDR2 sequences are LNHDA and SQIVND (reference sequence). Deletions cut 3 bases from V and 6 bases from J, with 6 bases between. This CDR3 has 11 amino acids. CDR3 residues: CASSIPPEQYV. The CDR3 bases are TGTGCCAGTAGTATTCCCCCCGAGCAGTACGTC.

The rearrangement links TRBV7-9 to TRBJ2-1, with D hard to call. Trimming stripped 5 bases from V and 5 bases from J, with 10 bases between. Germline lookup yields CDR1 SEHNR and CDR2 FQNEAQ (reference sequence). This CDR3 has 13 residues. CDR3 loop: CASSTSRNNEQFF. Here the CDR3 DNA reads TGTGCCAGCAGCACAAGCCGTAACAATGAGCAGTTCTTC.

This clone was counted a few times. The chain uses TRBV30 and TRBJ2-1; D is uncertain. Trimming pared 3 bases from V and 9 bases from J, leaving 9 bases between. The CDR3 has 11 amino acids. CDR1 GTSNPN and CDR2 SVGIG come from the germline V gene (reference sequence). CDR3 sequence (DNA): TGTGCCTGGAGCCAGCTTGTTGAGCAGTTCTTC. As protein: CAWSQLVEQFF. The variable domain in full, completed from reference TRBV30 and TRBJ2-1, reads SQTIHQWPATLVQPVGSPLSLECTVEGTSNPNLYWYRQAAGRGLQLLFYSVGIGQISSEVPQNLSASRPQDRQFILSSKKLLLSDSGFYLCAWSQLVEQFFGPGTRLTVL.

The chain has TRBV29-1 and TRBJ1-1; D ambiguous. CDR1 is SQVTM and CDR2 is ANQGSEA in the germline V gene. The CDR3 is made up of 13 amino acids. V was cut by 4 bases and J by 4 bases, with 13 bases left in between. The CDR3 DNA is TGCAGCGTTGGAGGACCGCGGGGCACTGAAGCTTTCTTT. Amino acid sequence: CSVGGPRGTEAFF.

This chain connects TRBV9 to TRBJ2-5; a possible D gene is TRBD2 (6 bases). The CDR3 loop spans 15 amino acids. Germline V lookup: CDR1 SGDLS, CDR2 YYNGEE. V dropped 0 bases and J dropped 2 bases, with 11 bases sitting between them. In nucleotides, the CDR3 is TGTGCCAGCAGCGTAGACGTAGCGGTTCAAGAGACCCAGTACTTC. Its protein is CASSVDVAVQETQYF.